Listed below are T cell receptor beta chains from one sample, sequenced in a study of pediatric ulcerative colitis. The table came from immunoSEQ multiplex PCR; TCRdb's copy has only in-frame clones and leaves some out. The table records around 13,000 clones, approximately 77% of them present only once. Specimen: gut tissue. Every receptor here comes from a boy aged 5-17 years who was a control in a study of pediatric ulcerative colitis. Each CDR3 is given with its conserved first and last residue. The D gene is left open where the match is weak. Some rows have no size entry. The others give once, few or many, or a class for an expanded clone.

TRBV5-4,TRBJ1-2,-,-,TGTGCCAGCAGCTTGTTCCAGATCGACTATGGCTACACCTTC,CASSLFQIDYGYTF
TRBV19,TRBJ2-3,-,-,TGTGCCAGTAGTATTCAAGGGTTCACAGATACGCAGTATTTT,CASSIQGFTDTQYF
TRBV21-1,TRBJ2-6,-,-,TGTGCCAGCAGCAAAGAGACAGGGGCCGCGTCCGGGGCCAACGTCCTGACTTTC,CASSKETGAASGANVLTF
TRBV19,TRBJ1-1,-,-,TGTGCCAGTAGTGTCGGACGGACCGGGGGTGAAGCTTTCTTT,CASSVGRTGGEAFF
TRBV27,TRBJ2-2,-,-,TGTGCCAGCAGTTTACCCCGACAGGAGAACACCGGGGAGCTGTTTTTT,CASSLPRQENTGELFF
TRBV7-8,TRBJ2-2,TRBD2,-,TGTGCCAGCAGCTCATCTAGACTAGCGGGAGGGCCGGGCACCGGGGAGCTGTTTTTT,CASSSSRLAGGPGTGELFF
TRBV18,TRBJ2-1,TRBD1,-,TGTGCCAGCTCACCCCAAGGACAGGGCTCCTACAATGAGCAGTTCTTC,CASSPQGQGSYNEQFF
TRBV6-1,TRBJ2-1,TRBD1,-,TGTGCCAGCAGTTTTTTGACAGGGGGCTACAATGAGCAGTTCTTC,CASSFLTGGYNEQFF
TRBV7-3,TRBJ2-3,-,-,TGTGCCAGCAGCTCAGGGGCAGAGGGGCGAACGCAGTATTTT,CASSSGAEGRTQYF
TRBV15,TRBJ2-5,TRBD2,-,TGTGCCACCAGCAGAGGGACTAGTAGGGAGACCCAGTACTTC,CATSRGTSRETQYF
TRBV6-5,TRBJ1-1,-,-,TGTGCCAGCAGTTACGGGGTTGGTACGAACACTGAAGCTTTCTTT,CASSYGVGTNTEAFF
TRBV2,TRBJ1-1,-,-,TGTGCCAGCAAGTCGGGGGTAGGGTACACTGAAGCTTTCTTT,CASKSGVGYTEAFF
TRBV28,TRBJ2-7,TRBD1,-,TGTGCCAGCAGTCGACCGGGACAGAGCTACGAGCAGTACTTC,CASSRPGQSYEQYF
TRBV5-6,TRBJ1-2,TRBD1,-,TGTGCCAGCAGCCCCGGGACAGGGGAAGGCTATGGCTACACCTTC,CASSPGTGEGYGYTF
TRBV20-1,TRBJ2-3,-,-,TGCAGTGGTCTTATAGCGGATACGCAGTATTTT,CSGLIADTQYF
TRBV5-1,TRBJ2-1,TRBD2,-,TGCGCCAGCAGCTTGCGTGCTAGCGGGGTTCCGAGCTCCTACAATGAGCAGTTCTTC,CASSLRASGVPSSYNEQFF
TRBV19,TRBJ2-1,TRBD2,-,TGTGCCAGTAGTGGACTCACTAGCGGGAGGCGAGGTGAGCAGTTCTTC,CASSGLTSGRRGEQFF
TRBV12-5,TRBJ2-2,TRBD1,-,TGTGCTAGTGGTTTGCCCGTGACAGGGATTGACACCGGGGAGCTGTTTTTT,CASGLPVTGIDTGELFF
TRBV23-1,TRBJ1-5,TRBD1,-,TGCGCCAGCAGTCAATCGGGGCCGGGACAGGGGGCTTCAAATCAGCCCCAGCATTTT,CASSQSGPGQGASNQPQHF
TRBV11-3,TRBJ2-1,TRBD1,-,TGTGCCAGCAGCGTGAGACAGGGGATCTCCTACAATGAGCAGTTCTTC,CASSVRQGISYNEQFF
TRBV5-1,TRBJ1-2,-,-,TGCGCCAGCAGCTTCTCGGAGGGAGACTATGGCTACACCTTC,CASSFSEGDYGYTF
TRBV13,TRBJ2-4,TRBD1,-,TGTGCCAGCAGCCCCAAGAGACAGGGGGCCGTTCCCAAAAACATTCAGTACTTC,CASSPKRQGAVPKNIQYF
TRBV5-1,TRBJ1-1,-,few,TGCGCCAGCAGCTTGGAACGTGCGAATTCCGCTGAAGCTTTCTTT,CASSLERANSAEAFF
TRBV5-4,TRBJ2-5,-,-,TGTGCCAGCAGCTTGGAGGGGCCGGCAGGAGAGACCCAGTACTTC,CASSLEGPAGETQYF
TRBV25-1,TRBJ1-4,TRBD1,-,TGTGCCAGCAGTGTGGGGGTAACAGGGGGCGAACTGTTTTTT,CASSVGVTGGELFF
TRBV7-6,TRBJ2-5,-,-,TGTGCCAGCAGCTTAGGACGGCTCCAAGAGACCCAGTACTTC,CASSLGRLQETQYF
TRBV9,TRBJ2-3,-,-,TGTGCCAGCAGCGTAGGAGCAATACGCACAGATACGCAGTATTTT,CASSVGAIRTDTQYF
TRBV5-1,TRBJ2-2,-,-,TGCGCCAGCAGCTCGGACGTGGCTCCCGGGGAGCTGTTTTTT,CASSSDVAPGELFF
TRBV5-1,TRBJ1-5,-,-,TGCGCCAGCAGCTTGGGGGGTCTTCATAGCAATCAGCCCCAGCATTTT,CASSLGGLHSNQPQHF
TRBV19,TRBJ1-5,TRBD1,-,TGTGCCAGTAGTATAGGAGACAGGGAATGGAGCAATCAGCCCCAGCATTTT,CASSIGDREWSNQPQHF
TRBV19,TRBJ2-7,-,-,TGTGCCAGTAGTACCGGGGGCCCCTACGAGCAGTACTTC,CASSTGGPYEQYF
TRBV30,TRBJ2-7,-,-,TGTGCCTGGATTAGGGACGGCCTCTACGAGCAGTACTTC,CAWIRDGLYEQYF
TRBV5-6,TRBJ2-2,-,-,TGTGCCAGCAGCTTGCCGCTGGGCACCGGGGAGCTGTTTTTT,CASSLPLGTGELFF
TRBV18,TRBJ2-2,-,few,TGTGCCAGCTCACCGTTCAAGGTTGTTAACACCGGGGAGCTGTTTTTT,CASSPFKVVNTGELFF
TRBV9,TRBJ2-1,-,-,TGTGCCAGCAGCCCGCTTAGCGGTTCATTCGGGTTCTTC,CASSPLSGSFGFF
TRBV11-3,TRBJ1-1,-,-,TGTGCCAGCAGGACCGGAGAGGAAGCTTTCTTT,CASRTGEEAFF
TRBV29-1,TRBJ2-3,TRBD2,-,TGCAGCGACGTAGCGGGAGGGATAGATACGCAGTATTTT,CSDVAGGIDTQYF
TRBV30,TRBJ2-3,TRBD2,-,TGTGCCTGGAGTCGCTCGGGCGGGAGTAACACAGATACGCAGTATTTT,CAWSRSGGSNTDTQYF
TRBV19,TRBJ1-4,-,-,TGTGCCAGTAGTATGGGCCGTCGAACTGAAAAACTGTTTTTT,CASSMGRRTEKLFF
TRBV7-8,TRBJ2-3,-,-,TGTGCCAGCAGCTTAGGCCCGGTGTCAGATACGCAGTATTTT,CASSLGPVSDTQYF
TRBV27,TRBJ1-2,-,-,TGTGCCAGCAGTTTGGGGAGGGAGGGTGGCTACACCTTC,CASSLGREGGYTF
TRBV10-3,TRBJ1-5,-,-,TGTGCCATCAGTGACACGGCCAATCAGCCCCAGCATTTT,CAISDTANQPQHF
TRBV30,TRBJ1-2,-,-,TGTGCCTGGAGTTCACAGCTATCTTCCCCTTATGGCTACACCTTC,CAWSSQLSSPYGYTF
TRBV11-1,TRBJ1-2,TRBD1,-,TGTGCCAGCAGCAGATCTCCACAGGGGAATGGCTACACCTTC,CASSRSPQGNGYTF
TRBV5-6,TRBJ1-1,TRBD1,-,TGTGCCAGCAGCTTGGCAAGGGACAGGGTAGTCATGAACACTGAAGCTTTCTTT,CASSLARDRVVMNTEAFF
TRBV5-4,TRBJ2-5,TRBD1,once,TGTGCCAGCAGCCTCCGGACAGGGAAAGAGACCCAGTACTTC,CASSLRTGKETQYF
TRBV7-9,TRBJ2-7,-,-,TGTGCCAGCAGCTTAGAAGGGGGTCGTAGGGAGCAGTACTTC,CASSLEGGRREQYF
TRBV7-8,TRBJ1-1,TRBD1,-,TGTGCCAGCCAGGGGGGGTTGGGCACTGAAGCTTTCTTT,CASQGGLGTEAFF
TRBV5-1,TRBJ2-7,-,-,TGCGCCAGCAGACGACTGATTACGGAAGACGAGCAGTACTTC,CASRRLITEDEQYF
TRBV5-6,TRBJ1-3,-,once,TGTGCCAGCAGTGGCACAGCAGGAAACACCATATATTTT,CASSGTAGNTIYF
TRBV19,TRBJ2-1,-,-,TGTGCCAGTAGTTGGGGTATAGGTGAGCAGTTCTTC,CASSWGIGEQFF
TRBV19,TRBJ1-5,-,-,TGTGCCAGTAGTATGTCGGGGGGAGGTCAGCCCCAGCATTTT,CASSMSGGGQPQHF
TRBV6-1,TRBJ2-4,-,-,TGTGCCAGCAGTGAAGTGGGTCTAAACATTCAGTACTTC,CASSEVGLNIQYF